This T cell receptor beta chain was identified during a study of CD8+ T cells in alopecia areata listed by TCRdb under 2018. For the study in its entirety: Treated patients were enrolled in an open-label pilot trial of oral tofacitinib at 5 to 10 mg twice daily for moderate-to-severe alopecia areata. Tofacitinib was given for 6 to 18 months, followed by 6 months of follow-up off drug to assess delayed response and recurrence. Disease severity in treated patients was measured with the SALT score, which quantifies the percentage of affected scalp surface area. In both human patients and the C3H/HeJ mouse model, the study applied high-throughput TCRbeta sequencing to look at T cell clonal expansion in alopecia areata. On the human side, TCRbeta sequencing was run on scalp tissue and on sorted CD4+ and CD8+ peripheral blood T cells from healthy controls and from alopecia areata patients with either patchy or totalis/universalis disease. Biopsies were taken from tofacitinib-treated patients at baseline and at 4 and 24 weeks of treatment, and a later scalp biopsy was taken in several of the tofacitinib-treated patients. Clonality in the scalp was compared among normal scalp (n=4), patchy alopecia areata scalp (n=8), and alopecia totalis/universalis scalp (n=8). The RNA source kit depended on sample type: the PAXgene miRNA kit for fixed scalp, the miRNeasy kit for PBMCs, and the RNeasy kit for mouse skin. TCRbeta CDR3 regions were amplified by immunoSEQ multiplex PCR using 35 Vbeta forward and 13 Jbeta reverse primers. The paper's findings and limits, for the study overall: Compared with mice, TCR sequences shared between patients were less clear, possibly partly because of HLA diversity across the patient population. Compared with normal scalp, lesional scalp had higher clonality and more expanded CD8+ clones, particularly in alopecia totalis/universalis, a pattern that suggests antigenic drive. During tofacitinib treatment, many expanded lesional clones remained in scalp and blood, and this persistence may partly explain relapse after treatment is stopped. Because the treated cohort was small and included a single nonresponder, larger studies are needed to assess links between baseline CD8+ expansion and response. Unlike mouse skin, which is dominated by gammadelta T cells, normal human skin has resident alphabeta T cells that are also sequenced, and this complicates analysis of the scalp TCR repertoire. Tofacitinib significantly lowered scalp clonality and the number of expanded CD8+ clones among the top 100 scalp clones.

Library creation used the immunoSEQ multiplex PCR assay. RNA was extracted from all samples and reverse transcribed into cDNA as template for TCR sequencing. SuperScript III was used for first-strand cDNA synthesis, primed with a 2:1 mix of oligo-dT and random hexamers. A synthetic immune receptor repertoire was used to measure amplification bias, and any remaining bias was corrected computationally. As for the original processing: After raw reads were preprocessed to remove errors, the CDR3 was defined following IMGT conventions as running from the conserved cysteine to phenylalanine. Clonality was calculated as 1 minus Shannon entropy normalized by log2 of the number of productive unique TCRs. Whether each scalp clone was CD4 or CD8 was inferred by checking scalp TCRbeta sequences against the CD4 and CD8 repertoires from sorted blood. Not all clones reach the TCRdb copy of this immuneACCESS table, which keeps in-frame sequences only. Checked studies attribute under half of the gap to unresolved V genes and leave the rest unexplained. V and J calls and clone size are as listed in that table; D and trimming were resolved from the DNA. The sample profile shows more than 150,000 clones; about 47% of them were found once. Roughly 9.1% of the sample is taken by the ten largest.

Explained via the paper, the treatment or condition label denotes: oral pan-JAK inhibitor, 5-10 mg twice daily. Lesional scalp punch biopsies and peripheral blood were collected from alopecia areata patients. PBMCs were isolated by density centrifugation and stained for CD3, CD4 and CD8, and CD4+ and CD8+ T cells were sorted on a FACSAria. The CDR3 numbers 15 residues from cysteine through phenylalanine. The entry retains the CDR3 DNA only, 45 bases that are in frame from base 1. CDR1 and CDR2, looked up from the germline V gene, are SGHDT and YYEEEE. V is shortened by 0 bases, J by 1 base, and the region joining them spans 5 bases. This clone was counted only a few times. It has no known antigen specificity. It has no much larger one-base neighbor in the sample; base qualities were not kept. Other DNA sequences from this sample encode an identical CDR3 as well.

This receptor was obtained from a human donor with alopecia areata. The rearrangement combines TRBV5-6 with TRBJ2-6, with the D gene call left open. Specimen: CD8+ T cells sorted from blood, collected at week 52, from a patient treated with tofacitinib. At the DNA level, the sequence is TGTGCCAGCAGCTTGGGGGTTTCTGGGGCCAACGTCCTGACTTTC. It codes for CASSLGVSGANVLTF.